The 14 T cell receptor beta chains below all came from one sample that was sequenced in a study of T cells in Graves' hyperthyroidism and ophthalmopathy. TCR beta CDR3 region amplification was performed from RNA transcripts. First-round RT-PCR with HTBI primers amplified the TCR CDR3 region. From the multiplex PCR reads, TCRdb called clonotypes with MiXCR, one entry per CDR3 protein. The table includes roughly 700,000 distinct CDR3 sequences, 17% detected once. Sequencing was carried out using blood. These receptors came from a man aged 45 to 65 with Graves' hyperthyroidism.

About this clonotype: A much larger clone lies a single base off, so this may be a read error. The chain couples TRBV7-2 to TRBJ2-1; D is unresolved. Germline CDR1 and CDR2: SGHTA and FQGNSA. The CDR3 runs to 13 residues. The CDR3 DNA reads TGTGCCAGCAGCTTAGCGATCAGCAATGTGCAGTTCTTC. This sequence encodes CASSLAISNVQFF. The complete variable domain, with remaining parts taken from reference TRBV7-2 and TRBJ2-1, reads GAGVSQSPSNKVTEKGKDVELRCDPISGHTALYWYRQSLGQGLEFLIYFQGNSAPDKSGLPSDRFSAERTGGSVSTLTIQRTQQEDSAVYLCASSLAISNVQFFGPGTRLTVL.

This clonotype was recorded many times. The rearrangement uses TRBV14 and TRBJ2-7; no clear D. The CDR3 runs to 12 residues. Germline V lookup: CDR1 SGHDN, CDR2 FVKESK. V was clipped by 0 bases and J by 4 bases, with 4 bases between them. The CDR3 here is CASSQDGYEQYF. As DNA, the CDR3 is TGTGCCAGCAGCCAAGATGGGTACGAGCAGTACTTC.

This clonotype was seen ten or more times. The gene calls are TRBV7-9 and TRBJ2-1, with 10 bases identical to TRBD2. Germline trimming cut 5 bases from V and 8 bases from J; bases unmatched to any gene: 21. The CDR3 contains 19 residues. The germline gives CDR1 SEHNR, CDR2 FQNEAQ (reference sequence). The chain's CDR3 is CASSPRFVEREGWWDEQFF. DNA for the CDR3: TGTGCCAGCAGCCCGCGCTTTGTTGAGCGGGAGGGCTGGTGGGATGAGCAGTTCTTC.

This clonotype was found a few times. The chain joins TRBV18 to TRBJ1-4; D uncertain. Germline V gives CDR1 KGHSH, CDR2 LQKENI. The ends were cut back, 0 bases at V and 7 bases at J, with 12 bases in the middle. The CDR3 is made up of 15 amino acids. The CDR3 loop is CASSPPSLEAEKLFF. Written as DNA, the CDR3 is TGTGCCAGCTCACCACCCTCCTTGGAGGCTGAAAAACTGTTTTTT.

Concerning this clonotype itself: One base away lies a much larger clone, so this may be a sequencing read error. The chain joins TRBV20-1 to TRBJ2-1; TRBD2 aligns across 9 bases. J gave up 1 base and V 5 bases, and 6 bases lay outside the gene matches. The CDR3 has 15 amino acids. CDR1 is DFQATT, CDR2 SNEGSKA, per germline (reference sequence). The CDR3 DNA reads TGCAGTGCTCGTTCGCGGGAGGGATCCTACAATGAGCAGTTCTTC. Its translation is CSARSREGSYNEQFF.

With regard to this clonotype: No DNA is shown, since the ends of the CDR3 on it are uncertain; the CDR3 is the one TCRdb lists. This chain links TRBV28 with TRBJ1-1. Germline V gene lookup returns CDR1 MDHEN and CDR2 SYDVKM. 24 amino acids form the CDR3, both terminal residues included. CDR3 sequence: CASSWASGSPSYEQYFGPGTEAFF.

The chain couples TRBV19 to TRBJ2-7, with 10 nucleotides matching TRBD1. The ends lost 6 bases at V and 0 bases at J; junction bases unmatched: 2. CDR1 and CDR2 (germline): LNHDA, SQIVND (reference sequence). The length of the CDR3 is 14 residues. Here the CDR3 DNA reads TGTGCCAGTAGAGGGACAGGGGTCTCCTACGAGCAGTACTTC. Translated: CASRGTGVSYEQYF.

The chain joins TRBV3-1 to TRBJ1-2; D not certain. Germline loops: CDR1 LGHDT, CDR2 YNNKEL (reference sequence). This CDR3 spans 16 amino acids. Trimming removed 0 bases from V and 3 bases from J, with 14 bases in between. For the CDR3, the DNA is TGTGCCAGCAGCCAAGAGCCCAGCGGACCTTACTATGGCTACACCTTC. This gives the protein CASSQEPSGPYYGYTF.

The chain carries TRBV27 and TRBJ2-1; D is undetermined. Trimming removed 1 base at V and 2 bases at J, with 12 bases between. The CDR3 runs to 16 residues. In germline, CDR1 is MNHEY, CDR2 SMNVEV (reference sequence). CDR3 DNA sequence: TGTGCCAGCAGTTTATTGGCCGGGTCAGCCTACAATGAGCAGTTCTTC. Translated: CASSLLAGSAYNEQFF.

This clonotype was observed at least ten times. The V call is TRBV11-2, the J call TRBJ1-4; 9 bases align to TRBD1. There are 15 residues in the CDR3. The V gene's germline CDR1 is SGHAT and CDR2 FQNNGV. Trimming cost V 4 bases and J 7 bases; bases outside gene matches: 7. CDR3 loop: CASSSIQGASEKLFF. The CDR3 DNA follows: TGTGCCAGCAGCTCCATACAGGGGGCAAGTGAAAAACTGTTTTTT. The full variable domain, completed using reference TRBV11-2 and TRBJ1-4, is EAGVAQSPRYKIIEKRQSVAFWCNPISGHATLYWYQQILGQGPKLLIQFQNNGVVDDSQLPKDRFSAERLKGVDSTLKIQPAKLEDSAVYLCASSSIQGASEKLFFGSGTQLSVL.

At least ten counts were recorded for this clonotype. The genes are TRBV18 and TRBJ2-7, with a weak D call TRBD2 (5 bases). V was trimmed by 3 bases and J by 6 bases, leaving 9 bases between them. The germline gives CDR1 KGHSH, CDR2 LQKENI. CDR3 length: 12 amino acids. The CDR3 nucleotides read TGTGCCAGCTCACCTAGAGGGTTCGAGCAGTACTTC. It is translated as CASSPRGFEQYF.

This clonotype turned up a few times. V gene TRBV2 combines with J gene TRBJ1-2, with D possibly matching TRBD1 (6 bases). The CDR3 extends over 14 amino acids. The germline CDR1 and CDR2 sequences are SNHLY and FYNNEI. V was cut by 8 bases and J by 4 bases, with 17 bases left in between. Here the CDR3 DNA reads TGTGCCAGCCCCCTACAGGGTCCCTCCTATGGCTACACCTTC. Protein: CASPLQGPSYGYTF. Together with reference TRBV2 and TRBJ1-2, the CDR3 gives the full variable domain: EPEVTQTPSHQVTQMGQEVILRCVPISNHLYFYWYRQILGQKVEFLVSFYNNEISEKSEIFDDQFSVERPDGSNFTLKIRSTKLEDSAMYFCASPLQGPSYGYTFGSGTRLTVV.

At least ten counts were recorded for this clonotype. The CDR3 reads CASSKRESGELFF. The CDR3 DNA reads TGTGCCAGCAGTAAGCGGGAAAGCGGGGAGCTGTTTTTT. This chain links TRBV2 with TRBJ2-2; 7 nucleotides match TRBD2. Germline V gives CDR1 SNHLY, CDR2 FYNNEI. V was pared by 5 bases and J by 7 bases, with 4 bases of the junction left unmatched. CDR3 length equals 13 residues.

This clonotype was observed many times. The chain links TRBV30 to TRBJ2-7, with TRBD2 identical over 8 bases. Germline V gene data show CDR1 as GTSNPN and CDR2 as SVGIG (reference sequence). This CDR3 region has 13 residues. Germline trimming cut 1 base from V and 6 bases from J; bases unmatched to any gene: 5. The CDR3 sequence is CAWSGSGISEQYF. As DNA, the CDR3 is TGTGCCTGGAGTGGTAGCGGGATTTCCGAGCAGTACTTC.